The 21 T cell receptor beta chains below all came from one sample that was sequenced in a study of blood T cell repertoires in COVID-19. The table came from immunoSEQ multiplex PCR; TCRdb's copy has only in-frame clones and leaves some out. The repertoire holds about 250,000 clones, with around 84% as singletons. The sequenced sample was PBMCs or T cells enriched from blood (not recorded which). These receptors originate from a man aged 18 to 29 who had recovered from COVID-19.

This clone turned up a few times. The CDR3, as DNA: TGTGCCAGCAGTATTGGGCGGGAGCCTATGAATGAGCAGTTCTTC. It encodes CASSIGREPMNEQFF. The chain joins TRBV11-1 to TRBJ2-1, with 7 bases identical to TRBD2. CDR1 is SGHAT, CDR2 FQDESV, per germline (reference sequence). Losses at the gene ends were 6 bases for V and 7 bases for J; bases not matched to a gene: 12. This CDR3 comprises 15 residues.

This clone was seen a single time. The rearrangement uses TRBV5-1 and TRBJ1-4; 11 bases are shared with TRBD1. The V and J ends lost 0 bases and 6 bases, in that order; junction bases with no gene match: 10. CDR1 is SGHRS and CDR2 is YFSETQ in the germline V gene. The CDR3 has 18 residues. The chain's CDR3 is CASSLGPRTGGVYEKLFF. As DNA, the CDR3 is TGCGCCAGCAGCTTGGGCCCCAGGACAGGGGGCGTATATGAAAAACTGTTTTTT.

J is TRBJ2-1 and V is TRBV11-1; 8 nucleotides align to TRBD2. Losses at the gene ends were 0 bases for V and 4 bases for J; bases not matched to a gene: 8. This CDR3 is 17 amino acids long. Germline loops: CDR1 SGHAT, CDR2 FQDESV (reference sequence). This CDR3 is CASSLAKASGPYNEQFF. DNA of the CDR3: TGTGCCAGCAGCTTAGCTAAGGCTAGCGGGCCTTACAATGAGCAGTTCTTC.

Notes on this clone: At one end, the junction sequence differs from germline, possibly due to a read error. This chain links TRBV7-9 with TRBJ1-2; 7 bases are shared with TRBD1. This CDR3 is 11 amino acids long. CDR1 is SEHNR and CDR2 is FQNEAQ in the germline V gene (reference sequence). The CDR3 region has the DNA TGTGCCAGCAGCTTAGGGACAGGTCGACACTTC. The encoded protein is CASSLGTGRHF.

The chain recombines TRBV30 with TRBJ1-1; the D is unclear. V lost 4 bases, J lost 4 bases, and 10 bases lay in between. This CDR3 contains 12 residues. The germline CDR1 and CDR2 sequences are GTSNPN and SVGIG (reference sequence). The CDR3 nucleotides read TGTGCCTGGACTTCGAGGAGCACTGAAGCTTTCTTT. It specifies CAWTSRSTEAFF.

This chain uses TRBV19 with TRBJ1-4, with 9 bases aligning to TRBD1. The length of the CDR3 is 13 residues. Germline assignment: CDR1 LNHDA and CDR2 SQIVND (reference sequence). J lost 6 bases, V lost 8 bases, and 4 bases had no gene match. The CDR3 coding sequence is TGTGCCAGTCTCGACAGGGGGGATGAAAAACTGTTTTTT. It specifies CASLDRGDEKLFF.

CDR3 bases: TGCGCCAGCAGACGGACAGGGGAGAGCGGGGAGCTGTTTTTT. Protein sequence: CASRRTGESGELFF. This chain joins TRBV5-1 and TRBJ2-2, with 9 bases fitting TRBD1. The CDR3 is 14 amino acids. Germline trimming cut 5 bases from V and 7 bases from J; bases unmatched to any gene: 6. Germline CDR1 reads SGHRS; CDR2 reads YFSETQ.

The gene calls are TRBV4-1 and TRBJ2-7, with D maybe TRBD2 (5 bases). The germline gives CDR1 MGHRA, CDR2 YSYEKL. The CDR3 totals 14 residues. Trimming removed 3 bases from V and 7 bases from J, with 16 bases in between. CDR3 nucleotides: TGCGCCAGCAGCCATGGACGGGATAGGCGGGAGCAGTACTTC. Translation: CASSHGRDRREQYF.

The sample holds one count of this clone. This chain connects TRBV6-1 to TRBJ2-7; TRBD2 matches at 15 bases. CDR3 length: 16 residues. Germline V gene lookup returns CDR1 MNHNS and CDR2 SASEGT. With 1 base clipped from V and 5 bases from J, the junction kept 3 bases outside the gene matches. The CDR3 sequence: CASSEGTSGRAHEQYF. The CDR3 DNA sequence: TGTGCCAGCAGTGAAGGGACTAGCGGGAGGGCTCACGAGCAGTACTTC.

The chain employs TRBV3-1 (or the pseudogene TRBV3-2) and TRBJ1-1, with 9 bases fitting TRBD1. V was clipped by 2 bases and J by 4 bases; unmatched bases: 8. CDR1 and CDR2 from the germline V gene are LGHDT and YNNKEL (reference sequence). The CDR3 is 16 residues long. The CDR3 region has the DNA TGTGCCAGCAGCCAATCCGGGGACAGGGCTGGCACTGAAGCTTTCTTT. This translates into CASSQSGDRAGTEAFF.

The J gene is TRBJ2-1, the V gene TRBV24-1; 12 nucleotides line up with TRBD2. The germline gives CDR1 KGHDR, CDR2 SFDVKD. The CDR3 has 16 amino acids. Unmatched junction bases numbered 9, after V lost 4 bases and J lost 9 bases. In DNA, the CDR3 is TGTGCCACCAGTGACGTGACTAGCGGGAGAGGCGGTGAGCAGTTCTTC. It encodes CATSDVTSGRGGEQFF.

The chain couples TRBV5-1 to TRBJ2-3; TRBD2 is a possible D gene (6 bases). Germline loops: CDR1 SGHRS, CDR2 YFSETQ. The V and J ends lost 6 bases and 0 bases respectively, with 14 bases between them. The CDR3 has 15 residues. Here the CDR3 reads CASKRRGDSTDTQYF. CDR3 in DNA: TGCGCCAGCAAACGGCGCGGGGATAGCACAGATACGCAGTATTTT.

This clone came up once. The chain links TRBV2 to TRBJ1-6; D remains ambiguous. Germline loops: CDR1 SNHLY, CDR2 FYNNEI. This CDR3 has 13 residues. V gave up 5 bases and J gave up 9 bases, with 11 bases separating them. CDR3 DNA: TGTGCCAGCAGTCTGAACCGGGGTTCACCCCTCCACTTT. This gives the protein CASSLNRGSPLHF.

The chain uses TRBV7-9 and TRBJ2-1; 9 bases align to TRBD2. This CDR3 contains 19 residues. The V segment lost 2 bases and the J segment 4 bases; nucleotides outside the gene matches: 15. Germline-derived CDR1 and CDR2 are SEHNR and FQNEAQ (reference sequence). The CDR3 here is CASSLWGLAVQGKYNEQFF. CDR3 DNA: TGTGCCAGCAGCTTATGGGGACTAGCAGTACAAGGAAAGTACAATGAGCAGTTCTTC. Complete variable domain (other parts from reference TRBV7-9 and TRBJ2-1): DTGVSQNPRHKITKRGQNVTFRCDPISEHNRLYWYRQTLGQGPEFLTYFQNEAQLEKSRLLSDRFSAERPKGSFSTLEIQRTEQGDSAMYLCASSLWGLAVQGKYNEQFFGPGTRLTVL.

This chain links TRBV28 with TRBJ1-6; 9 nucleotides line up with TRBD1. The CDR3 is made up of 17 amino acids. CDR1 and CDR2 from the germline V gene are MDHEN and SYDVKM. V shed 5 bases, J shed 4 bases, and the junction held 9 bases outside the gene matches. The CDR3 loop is CASSPPVGQGYNSPLHF. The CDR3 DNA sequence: TGTGCCAGCAGTCCCCCTGTTGGACAGGGGTATAATTCACCCCTCCACTTT.

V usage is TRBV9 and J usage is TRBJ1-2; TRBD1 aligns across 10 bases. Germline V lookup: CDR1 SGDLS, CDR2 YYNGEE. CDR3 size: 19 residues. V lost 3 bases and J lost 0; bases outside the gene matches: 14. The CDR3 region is CASSGGTGDSDDTNYGYTF. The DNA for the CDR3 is TGTGCCAGCAGCGGGGGGACAGGGGATAGTGACGATACTAACTATGGCTACACCTTC.

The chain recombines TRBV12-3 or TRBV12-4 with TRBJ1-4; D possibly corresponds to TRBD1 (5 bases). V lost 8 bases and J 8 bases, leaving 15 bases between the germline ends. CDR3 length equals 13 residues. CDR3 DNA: TGTGCCAGCGGGGGGAGGGTTGGCGAAAAACTGTTTTTT. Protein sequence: CASGGRVGEKLFF.

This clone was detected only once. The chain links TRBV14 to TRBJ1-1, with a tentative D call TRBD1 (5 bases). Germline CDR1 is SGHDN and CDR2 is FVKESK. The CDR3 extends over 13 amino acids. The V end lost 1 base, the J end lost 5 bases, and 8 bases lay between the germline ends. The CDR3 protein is CASSQAGWTEAFF. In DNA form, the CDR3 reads TGTGCCAGCAGCCAAGCAGGGTGGACTGAAGCTTTCTTT.

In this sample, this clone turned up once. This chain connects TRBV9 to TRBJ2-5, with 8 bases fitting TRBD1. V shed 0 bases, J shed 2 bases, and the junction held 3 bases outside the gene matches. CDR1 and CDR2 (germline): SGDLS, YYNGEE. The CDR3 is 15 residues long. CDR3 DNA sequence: TGTGCCAGCAGCGTAGCTACAGGGGGGCAAGAGACCCAGTACTTC. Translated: CASSVATGGQETQYF. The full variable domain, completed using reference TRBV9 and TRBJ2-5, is DSGVTQTPKHLITATGQRVTLRCSPRSGDLSVYWYQQSLDQGLQFLIQYYNGEERAKGNILERFSAQQFPDLHSELNLSSLELGDSALYFCASSVATGGQETQYFGPGTRLLVL.

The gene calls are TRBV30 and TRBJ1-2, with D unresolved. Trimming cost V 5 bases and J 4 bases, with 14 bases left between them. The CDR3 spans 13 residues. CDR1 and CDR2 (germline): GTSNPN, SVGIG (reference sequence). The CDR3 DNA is TGTGCCTGGGCCTCCAGCGGGTTCTATGGCTACACCTTC. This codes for CAWASSGFYGYTF.

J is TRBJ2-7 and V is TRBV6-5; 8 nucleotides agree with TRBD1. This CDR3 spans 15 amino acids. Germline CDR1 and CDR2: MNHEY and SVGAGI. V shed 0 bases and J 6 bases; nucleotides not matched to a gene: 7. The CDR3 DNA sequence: TGTGCCAGCAGTTACTCCGGACAGGGCCTGGGCGAGCAGTACTTC. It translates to CASSYSGQGLGEQYF.